The 18 T cell receptor beta chains presented below share a single source sample, sequenced in a study of T-cell reconstitution after alpha-beta-depleted transplantation in children. Preparing the TCRbeta library involved the use of unique molecular identifiers. From the PCR reads, TCRdb called clonotypes with MiXCR, one entry per CDR3 protein. This table holds 200,000 to 250,000 distinct CDR3 sequences, 8.5% to 10% found once. Sequencing was performed on PBMCs from the stem cell graft donor, taken from the stem cell graft. These receptors all come from a human donor who donated a stem cell graft to a child with acute lymphoblastic leukemia.

The genes are TRBV18 and TRBJ1-5; D is perhaps TRBD1 (6 bases). The germline V gene has CDR1 KGHSH and CDR2 LQKENI. This CDR3 contains 14 residues. Trimming removed 3 bases from V and 6 bases from J, with 12 bases in between. In DNA form, the CDR3 reads TGTGCCAGCTCACCGGGCCTACAGGGTCAGCCCCAGCATTTT. Translated, it gives CASSPGLQGQPQHF. Drawing the rest from reference TRBV18 and TRBJ1-5, the complete variable domain is NAGVMQNPRHLVRRRGQEARLRCSPMKGHSHVYWYRQLPEEGLKFMVYLQKENIIDESGMPKERFSAEFPKEGPSILRIQQVVRGDSAAYFCASSPGLQGQPQHFGDGTRLSIL.

This clonotype has just a few counts. The chain recombines TRBV29-1 with TRBJ2-3; a possible D gene is TRBD2 (6 bases). CDR1 and CDR2 (germline): SQVTM, ANQGSEA. Deletions cut 6 bases from V and 2 bases from J, with 15 bases between. CDR3 length: 14 amino acids. CDR3 loop: CSVQIRGYTDTQYF. The CDR3 nucleotides read TGCAGCGTCCAAATTCGGGGGTACACAGATACGCAGTATTTT.

This clonotype was counted at least ten times. The rearrangement uses TRBV19 and TRBJ2-2; D perhaps matches TRBD1 (5 bases). The V end lost 3 bases, the J end lost 1 base, and 9 bases lay between the germline ends. The germline V gene encodes CDR1 LNHDA and CDR2 SQIVND (reference sequence). The CDR3 covers 15 residues. Here the CDR3 reads CASSISQVNTGELFF. In DNA, the CDR3 is TGTGCCAGTAGTATCTCACAGGTGAACACCGGGGAGCTGTTTTTT.

This clonotype came up a few times. V is TRBV20-1 and J is TRBJ1-6; D unresolved. The CDR3 extends over 12 amino acids. V was clipped by 0 bases and J by 6 bases, with 3 bases between them. The germline V gene encodes CDR1 DFQATT and CDR2 SNEGSKA (reference sequence). The CDR3 spells CSARDPNSPLHF. The CDR3, as DNA: TGCAGTGCTAGAGATCCTAATTCACCCCTCCACTTT.

In its sample, this clonotype was seen a few times. The chain is built from TRBV3-1 and TRBJ2-5; 9 positions agree with TRBD2. Germline V gene lookup returns CDR1 LGHDT and CDR2 YNNKEL (reference sequence). The CDR3 has 14 residues. V was clipped by 4 bases and J by 5 bases; unmatched bases: 5. The CDR3 loop is CASSPERGDETQYF. The CDR3 region has the DNA TGTGCCAGCAGCCCTGAGCGGGGGGACGAGACCCAGTACTTC.

This clonotype was counted between two and nine times. The chain couples TRBV27 to TRBJ1-4; D gene ambiguous. Germline V lookup: CDR1 MNHEY, CDR2 SMNVEV (reference sequence). The CDR3 runs to 17 residues. Trimming left V 3 bases short and J 6 bases short, with 20 bases between. The CDR3 bases are TGTGCCAGCAGTTTCAGCAGCCCCGGAGGCTTCCATGAAAAACTGTTTTTT. Translating it yields CASSFSSPGGFHEKLFF.

This clonotype showed up many times. In nucleotides, the CDR3 is TGTGCCAGCAGTCGCGGGGACAGGGGACTGTTTTTT. Protein sequence: CASSRGDRGLFF. V usage is TRBV7-9 and J usage is TRBJ1-4, with 10 nucleotides matching TRBD1. Germline assignment: CDR1 SEHNR and CDR2 FQNEAQ (reference sequence). CDR3 length equals 12 residues. V dropped 6 bases and J dropped 13; count of bases not matched to a gene: 5.

This clonotype was picked up many times. This sequence joins TRBV6-2 or TRBV6-3 and TRBJ2-6; D may be TRBD1 (6 bases). Germline V CDR1 and CDR2: MNHEY, SVGEGT. V was trimmed by 6 bases and J by 0 bases, leaving 9 bases between them. The CDR3 runs 15 residues. In nucleotides, the CDR3 is TGTGCCAGCAGCCCGGGACACTCTGGGGCCAACGTCCTGACTTTC. Translating gives CASSPGHSGANVLTF.

This clonotype appeared a single time. This chain connects TRBV7-8 to TRBJ2-5, with 7 bases lining up with TRBD2. Germline CDR1 SGHVS, CDR2 FQNEAQ. The CDR3 loop spans 16 amino acids. The V and J ends lost 5 bases and 3 bases, in that order; junction bases with no gene match: 12. CDR3 sequence reads: CASSTGVAGVKETQYF. The DNA for the CDR3 is TGTGCCAGCAGCACCGGTGTGGCGGGAGTAAAAGAGACCCAGTACTTC.

This clonotype was recorded many times. The V gene is TRBV6-1, the J gene TRBJ2-4, with no clear D. V gave up 8 bases and J gave up 0 bases, with 14 bases separating them. The CDR3 is made up of 15 amino acids. Germline loops: CDR1 MNHNS, CDR2 SASEGT. CDR3 DNA: TGTGCCAGCGGAGATCGTGGGTTAGCCAAAAACATTCAGTACTTC. Residues: CASGDRGLAKNIQYF.

The chain is built from TRBV7-2 and TRBJ2-1; D is possibly TRBD1 (6 bases). V lost 5 bases and J lost 6, with 11 bases in between. This CDR3 contains 13 residues. Per the germline V gene, CDR1 is SGHTA and CDR2 is FQGNSA. As DNA, the CDR3 is TGTGCCAGCAGCGTACAGGGAAGCAATGAGCAGTTCTTC. It specifies CASSVQGSNEQFF.

The DNA for the CDR3 is TGTGCCAGCAGCTCTCGCCAGGGTTCTTTCTACGAGCAGTACTTC. Translated: CASSSRQGSFYEQYF. The V gene is TRBV7-8, the J gene TRBJ2-7; TRBD1 might be the D (5 bases). The length of the CDR3 is 15 residues. The germline V gene has CDR1 SGHVS and CDR2 FQNEAQ. The V gene lost 4 bases and the J gene lost 3 bases, with 16 bases spanning the gap.

This clonotype was detected ten times or more. The chain combines TRBV12-3 or TRBV12-4 with TRBJ2-2; D is possibly TRBD1 or TRBD2 (5 bases each). The CDR3 runs 14 residues. Between the trimmed V and J ends, which lost 8 bases and 6 bases, there was a span of 16 bases. The CDR3 DNA sequence: TGTGCCAGCTTGGGGGACCCCCGGTCCGGGGAGCTGTTTTTT. It translates to CASLGDPRSGELFF.

This chain links TRBV5-1 with TRBJ1-2; TRBD1 aligns across 7 bases. The CDR3 is 12 amino acids. V lost 7 bases and J lost 8; bases outside the gene matches: 8. The germline gives CDR1 SGHRS, CDR2 YFSETQ. The CDR3 loop is CASYGQDSGYTF. CDR3 in DNA: TGCGCCAGCTATGGACAGGACAGCGGCTACACCTTC.

This clonotype was observed many times. This chain joins TRBV20-1 and TRBJ2-7, with 7 positions matching TRBD2. Germline trimming cut 6 bases from V and 7 bases from J; bases unmatched to any gene: 15. The CDR3 has 14 amino acids. Germline V CDR1 and CDR2: DFQATT, SNEGSKA (reference sequence). The CDR3 spells CSATLLAVRGEQYF. Written as DNA, the CDR3 is TGCAGTGCGACGCTCCTAGCGGTGCGGGGGGAGCAGTACTTC.

This clonotype has more than one count but fewer than ten. The V and J genes are TRBV12-3 or TRBV12-4 and TRBJ2-6; 9 bases match TRBD1. This CDR3 comprises 16 residues. Trimming at V came to 6 bases and at J to 1 base, leaving 4 bases not matched to a gene. This chain's CDR3 is CASRKQGASGANVLTF. The CDR3, as DNA: TGTGCCAGCAGGAAACAGGGGGCATCTGGGGCCAACGTCCTGACTTTC.

V usage is TRBV5-6 and J usage is TRBJ2-7; D call uncertain. The CDR3 runs to 12 residues. Looked up from germline, CDR1 is SGHDT and CDR2 is YYEEEE. Deletions cut 3 bases from V and 6 bases from J, with 10 bases between. The CDR3 nucleotides are TGTGCCAGCAGCTCAGATACTCTCGAGCAGTACTTC. Encoded protein: CASSSDTLEQYF.

Only a few counts were recorded for this clonotype. The chain uses TRBV5-1 and TRBJ1-1; perhaps TRBD1 as D (6 bases). Germline V gene lookup returns CDR1 SGHRS and CDR2 YFSETQ. This CDR3 has 16 residues. Trimming stripped 4 bases from V and 6 bases from J, with 22 bases between. The CDR3 loop reads CASSTRGFWQDAEAFF. CDR3 nucleotides: TGCGCCAGCAGCACCAGGGGATTTTGGCAGGACGCTGAAGCTTTCTTT.